Listed here are 30 T cell receptor beta chains from one sample, sequenced in a study of T cells in localized non-small cell lung cancer. Here immunoSEQ multiplex PCR was the method, and the copy in TCRdb shows in-frame clones only, minus some. This table holds around 100,000 clones, roughly 87% found once. The material sequenced was peripheral blood, taken before any cancer treatment. Source of these receptors: a man between 40 and 69 years old with stage I squamous cell lung carcinoma.

V and J are TRBV30 and TRBJ1-6; 8 bases line up with TRBD1. The V gene end was trimmed by 6 bases and the J gene end by 8 bases; junction bases not matched to a gene: 6. The CDR3 spans 13 residues. Germline V gives CDR1 GTSNPN, CDR2 SVGIG (reference sequence). This CDR3 reads CACSNRGDSPLHF. The CDR3 coding sequence is TGTGCCTGTTCTAACAGGGGGGATTCACCCCTCCACTTT.

This clone has just one count. J is TRBJ1-1 and V is TRBV6-1; D might be TRBD1 (6 bases). CDR3 length equals 14 residues. V was pared by 4 bases and J by 2 bases, with 11 bases between. CDR1 is MNHNS, CDR2 SASEGT, per germline. This chain's CDR3 is CASSGTAVNTEAFF. The DNA for the CDR3 is TGTGCCAGCAGTGGGACAGCCGTCAACACTGAAGCTTTCTTT.

The genes are TRBV5-1 and TRBJ1-2, with 11 nucleotides matching TRBD1. Germline V gene data show CDR1 as SGHRS and CDR2 as YFSETQ. The CDR3 covers 15 residues. J gave up 4 bases and V 3 bases, and 5 bases lay outside the gene matches. The CDR3 DNA reads TGCGCCAGCAGCTATGGGACAGGGGGAACCTATGGCTACACCTTC. Its protein product is CASSYGTGGTYGYTF.

This sequence joins TRBV11-2 and TRBJ1-3, with unresolved D. The germline V gene has CDR1 SGHAT and CDR2 FQNNGV. V lost 2 bases and J lost 8, with 10 bases in between. This CDR3 has 13 residues. The CDR3 nucleotides are TGTGCCAGCAGCTTATCCCTGAGCCACACCATATATTTT. This encodes CASSLSLSHTIYF.

The V gene is TRBV2, the J gene TRBJ2-1, with D possibly matching TRBD1 (6 bases). CDR1 and CDR2 from the germline V gene are SNHLY and FYNNEI. CDR3 length equals 17 residues. V lost 6 bases and J lost 5, with 23 bases in between. This CDR3 is CASRGWGLRPGNNEQFF. The DNA of the CDR3 is TGTGCCAGCAGAGGATGGGGGCTGCGACCGGGGAACAATGAGCAGTTCTTC.

This chain links TRBV5-6 with TRBJ1-1; D is ambiguous. The V gene lost 4 bases and the J gene lost 1 base, with 8 bases spanning the gap. The CDR3 has 13 amino acids. Germline V CDR1 and CDR2: SGHDT, YYEEEE. This CDR3 is CASSLTENTEAFF. The CDR3 nucleotides are TGTGCCAGCAGCCTTACTGAGAACACTGAAGCTTTCTTT.

The CDR3 here is CASSSIAGTGDEQYF. Written as DNA, the CDR3 is TGTGCCAGCAGTTCCATCGCCGGGACAGGGGACGAGCAGTACTTC. This chain uses TRBV27 with TRBJ2-7; 10 bases match TRBD1. The CDR3 length is 15 residues. Germline V CDR1 and CDR2: MNHEY, SMNVEV (reference sequence). Trimming took 4 bases from V and 5 from J; bases not matched to a gene: 8.

This clone was picked up one time. The V gene is TRBV4-1, the J gene TRBJ1-5; unclear D gene. Trimming removed 0 bases at V and 1 base at J, with 10 bases between. Germline CDR1 reads MGHRA; CDR2 reads YSYEKL. The CDR3 is 16 residues long. CDR3 in amino acids: CASSQDSHGSNQPQHF. The CDR3 nucleotides read TGCGCCAGCAGCCAAGATTCCCACGGGAGCAATCAGCCCCAGCATTTT.

The rearrangement uses TRBV6-6 and TRBJ1-2; weak D call: TRBD1 (6 bases). The CDR3 extends over 14 amino acids. Germline CDR1 MNHNY, CDR2 SVGAGI (reference sequence). Trimming pared 6 bases from V and 4 bases from J, leaving 15 bases between. CDR3 sequence reads: CASSRQEKAYGYTF. The CDR3 DNA reads as TGTGCCAGCAGCCGACAGGAGAAGGCCTATGGCTACACCTTC.

The J gene is TRBJ2-1, the V gene TRBV4-1, with a possible D match to TRBD2 (7 bases). Germline V lookup: CDR1 MGHRA, CDR2 YSYEKL. V dropped 0 bases and J dropped 13 bases, with 13 bases sitting between them. The CDR3 is 13 residues long. The CDR3 here is CASSQDVRGGQFF. For the CDR3, the DNA is TGCGCCAGCAGCCAAGATGTTAGGGGGGGCCAGTTCTTC.

The chain recombines TRBV6-6 with TRBJ2-1; D remains ambiguous. Germline loops: CDR1 MNHNY, CDR2 SVGAGI (reference sequence). Trimming removed 6 bases at V and 10 bases at J, with 19 bases between. The CDR3 has 14 residues. The CDR3 here is CASRYTGDAREQFF. In DNA, the CDR3 is TGTGCCAGCAGATATACTGGAGACGCGCGGGAGCAGTTCTTC.

There are a few counts of this clone. This chain links TRBV11-2 with TRBJ1-1; D is possibly TRBD1 (6 bases). Germline V gene sequence: CDR1 SGHAT, CDR2 FQNNGV. V lost 5 bases, J lost 2 bases, and 12 bases lay in between. The CDR3 runs 14 residues. CDR3 nucleotides: TGTGCCAGCAGCATGGACGGGGGCAACACTGAAGCTTTCTTT. Translation: CASSMDGGNTEAFF.

The chain employs TRBV28 and TRBJ2-5; 7 bases fit TRBD2. Trimming at V came to 10 bases and at J to 4 bases, leaving 9 bases not matched to a gene. The germline gives CDR1 MDHEN, CDR2 SYDVKM. The CDR3 spans 13 residues. The CDR3 region has the DNA TGTGCCATCACCCCGGGGGGATCAGAGACCCAGTACTTC. Its translation is CAITPGGSETQYF.

The rearrangement links TRBV18 to TRBJ2-7; the D gene is possibly TRBD1 (5 bases). Per germline, CDR1 KGHSH and CDR2 LQKENI. Trimming took 3 bases from V and 0 from J, leaving 12 bases between them. The CDR3 totals 15 residues. The DNA of the CDR3 is TGTGCCAGCTCACCGGCCAGGGCGTCCTCCTACGAGCAGTACTTC. Translated, it gives CASSPARASSYEQYF. Together with reference TRBV18 and TRBJ2-7, the CDR3 gives the full variable domain: NAGVMQNPRHLVRRRGQEARLRCSPMKGHSHVYWYRQLPEEGLKFMVYLQKENIIDESGMPKERFSAEFPKEGPSILRIQQVVRGDSAAYFCASSPARASSYEQYFGPGTRLTVT.

The chain is built from TRBV27 and TRBJ1-2, with a weak D call TRBD1 (6 bases). This CDR3 spans 13 amino acids. Trimming cost V 4 bases and J 8 bases, with 14 bases left between them. CDR1 and CDR2 from the germline V gene are MNHEY and SMNVEV (reference sequence). CDR3 protein: CASSYLTGRGYTF. The CDR3 DNA sequence: TGTGCCAGCAGTTATCTCACAGGGAGAGGCTACACCTTC.

The V and J genes are TRBV5-4 and TRBJ2-4; 11 bases match TRBD2. V was pared by 4 bases and J by 2 bases, with 5 bases of the junction left unmatched. Germline values: CDR1 SGHNT, CDR2 YYREEE (reference sequence). This CDR3 is 16 amino acids long. CDR3 in DNA: TGTGCCAGCAGCACAAGGACTAGCGGGTCCAAAAACATTCAGTACTTC. Residues: CASSTRTSGSKNIQYF.

The J gene is TRBJ1-2, the V gene TRBV6-5; no definite D call. V lost 5 bases to trimming and J lost 4 bases, with 14 bases between them. Germline-derived CDR1 and CDR2 are MNHEY and SVGAGI. The CDR3 has 14 amino acids. CDR3 nucleotide sequence: TGTGCCAGCAGTGAGGGTGTTGGCGCCTATGGCTACACCTTC. This codes for CASSEGVGAYGYTF.

This clone was detected only once. This chain joins TRBV15 and TRBJ1-2; D remains ambiguous. The CDR3 extends over 13 amino acids. V dropped 5 bases and J dropped 3 bases, with 10 bases sitting between them. Germline loops: CDR1 LNHNV, CDR2 YYDKDF (reference sequence). CDR3 DNA: TGTGCCACCAGCCCTTTATCGGACTATGGCTACACCTTC. Its translation is CATSPLSDYGYTF.

The chain uses TRBV5-4 and TRBJ2-1; D is ambiguous. Trimming stripped 0 bases from V and 1 base from J, with 8 bases between. This CDR3 comprises 15 residues. In germline, CDR1 is SGHNT, CDR2 YYREEE (reference sequence). CDR3 amino acids: CASSLDPGSYNEQFF. In DNA, the CDR3 is TGTGCCAGCAGCTTGGATCCAGGTTCCTACAATGAGCAGTTCTTC.

CDR3 sequence: CASSPWDNEQFF. CDR3 nucleotide sequence: TGTGCCAGCAGCCCTTGGGACAATGAGCAGTTCTTC. J is TRBJ2-1 and V is TRBV7-8; no clear D gene. The V end was cut by 5 bases, the J end by 5 bases, with 7 bases between. The CDR3 is 12 amino acids. Germline-derived CDR1 and CDR2 are SGHVS and FQNEAQ.

The chain joins TRBV2 to TRBJ2-5, with 7 bases aligning to TRBD2. V dropped 7 bases and J dropped 4; count of bases not matched to a gene: 3. The CDR3 length is 12 residues. CDR1 and CDR2 (germline): SNHLY, FYNNEI. CDR3 in amino acids: CASKRLAETQYF. Written as DNA, the CDR3 is TGTGCCAGCAAGAGACTAGCAGAGACCCAGTACTTC.

The V gene is TRBV5-1, the J gene TRBJ1-2, with TRBD1 matching 9 bases. CDR3 size: 13 residues. Germline V gives CDR1 SGHRS, CDR2 YFSETQ. The V and J ends lost 4 bases and 8 bases, in that order; junction bases with no gene match: 6. In DNA, the CDR3 is TGCGCCAGCAGCATACAGGGGGCGTCCGGCTACACCTTC. Protein product: CASSIQGASGYTF.

A single count supports this clone. The chain joins TRBV18 to TRBJ2-2; no definite D call. Germline V gene sequence: CDR1 KGHSH, CDR2 LQKENI. This CDR3 region has 10 residues. V was clipped by 6 bases and J by 4 bases, with 0 bases between them. For the CDR3, the DNA is TGTGCCAGCTCCACCGGGGAGCTGTTTTTT. Translating it yields CASSTGELFF. Drawing the rest from reference TRBV18 and TRBJ2-2, the complete variable domain is NAGVMQNPRHLVRRRGQEARLRCSPMKGHSHVYWYRQLPEEGLKFMVYLQKENIIDESGMPKERFSAEFPKEGPSILRIQQVVRGDSAAYFCASSTGELFFGEGSRLTVL.

This chain joins TRBV28 and TRBJ1-2; D not certain. Germline CDR1 reads MDHEN; CDR2 reads SYDVKM. There are 14 residues in the CDR3. V lost 5 bases and J 5 bases, leaving 15 bases between the germline ends. The CDR3 bases are TGTGCCAGCAGTACGAGACCGACTCTGTATGGCTACACCTTC. Translated, it gives CASSTRPTLYGYTF.

The chain employs TRBV6-6 and TRBJ1-1; TRBD1 is a possible D gene (6 bases). This CDR3 spans 13 amino acids. V was clipped by 7 bases and J by 4 bases, with 13 bases between them. Germline loops: CDR1 MNHNY, CDR2 SVGAGI (reference sequence). CDR3 sequence (DNA): TGTGCCAGCACTCTACAGGGCGCCACTGAAGCTTTCTTT. Translated: CASTLQGATEAFF.

This clone was seen once. The chain combines TRBV20-1 with TRBJ2-7; the D gene is possibly TRBD1 (6 bases). The V gene lost 8 bases and the J gene lost 0 bases, with 8 bases spanning the gap. CDR3 length: 11 amino acids. Germline V gene data show CDR1 as DFQATT and CDR2 as SNEGSKA (reference sequence). The CDR3 region is CSFRGSYEQYF. DNA of the CDR3: TGCAGTTTCAGGGGCTCCTACGAGCAGTACTTC.

This clone showed up just once. One end of the junction varies from germline; a read error may be responsible. The chain has TRBV5-4 and TRBJ2-1, with TRBD1 matching 8 bases. The CDR3 is 14 amino acids. The germline CDR1 and CDR2 sequences are SGHNT and YYREEE (reference sequence). This chain's CDR3 is CASSLDRAHNEQFF. CDR3 bases: TGTGCCAGCAGTTTGGACAGGGCGCACAATGAGCAGTTCTTC.

The chain combines TRBV5-4 with TRBJ2-5, with D perhaps TRBD2 (6 bases). The V gene's germline CDR1 is SGHNT and CDR2 YYREEE (reference sequence). The V and J ends lost 5 bases and 3 bases respectively, with 20 bases between them. CDR3 length equals 16 residues. The DNA for the CDR3 is TGTGCCAGCAGTCGGGGGTCTAGCAAACGGGAAGAGACCCAGTACTTC. This encodes CASSRGSSKREETQYF.

The chain employs TRBV5-6 and TRBJ2-3; TRBD2 matches 10 bases. The CDR3 spans 15 residues. Germline V lookup: CDR1 SGHDT, CDR2 YYEEEE. V lost 4 bases, J lost 1 base, and 3 bases stayed unmatched. In DNA form, the CDR3 reads TGTGCCAGCAGCAGCGGGACTAGCGGCACAGATACGCAGTATTTT. Its protein product is CASSSGTSGTDTQYF.

The J gene is TRBJ1-1, the V gene TRBV6-1; TRBD1 might be the D (5 bases). V shed 6 bases and J shed 1 base, with 9 bases lying between them. Germline CDR1 reads MNHNS; CDR2 reads SASEGT. This CDR3 is built from 13 residues. CDR3 DNA sequence: TGTGCCAGCAGCGTACAGGCGAACACTGAAGCTTTCTTT. Translating gives CASSVQANTEAFF.